This T cell receptor (beta chain) was recorded in a study of blood T cell repertoires in COVID-19. The wider study: PBMCs, B-cell-depleted T cells, or T cells provided the cDNA or gDNA that made up the material.

Clones were sequenced by immunoSEQ multiplex PCR, and TCRdb holds only the in-frame ones, with some missing. The sample has roughly 400,000 clones; 88% are singletons. Germline CDR1 and CDR2: GTSNPN and SVGIG (reference sequence). This CDR3 region has 13 residues. With V trimmed by 5 bases and J by 3 bases, 6 bases remained unmatched. The clonotype originates from a woman in her 40s with acute COVID-19. Sequencing was performed on PBMCs or T cells enriched from blood (not recorded which). The chain has TRBV30 and TRBJ1-1; 7 bases are shared with TRBD1. CDR3 protein: CAWDPTGDTEAFF. The CDR3 DNA sequence: TGTGCCTGGGACCCTACAGGGGACACTGAAGCTTTCTTT.